This T cell receptor beta chain was documented in a study of T cell repertoires in cytomegalovirus infection. TCRdb re-called the reads through MiXCR, storing one row per CDR3 protein. This sample has approximately 30,000 distinct CDR3 sequences; around 19% occur once, and the top ten carry more than 80%. Regarding this clonotype: The antigen remains unidentified.

Findings of the study overall: Identification of carriers of CMV plus the relevant HLA was achieved through cumulative public TCR beta family frequency.

The sequences come from CD8+ T cells from cultured PBMCs, collected from culture after CMV antigen stimulation. This receptor was taken from a human donor in good health (CMV status not recorded). Some clones in this sample may be carry-over from other donors' samples.

CDR3 residues: CASSLGTEGYEQYF. The CDR3 DNA follows: TGTGCCAGCAGCTTGGGGACAGAAGGTTACGAGCAGTACTTC. The chain couples TRBV7-6 to TRBJ2-7, with 7 positions matching TRBD1. CDR1 is SGHVS, CDR2 FNYEAQ, per germline. The J segment lost 4 bases and the V segment lost 3 bases, leaving 6 bases of the junction unmatched. The CDR3 is made up of 14 amino acids.